This is a list of T cell receptor beta chains from one sample in a study of cytomegalovirus exposure and HLA in healthy donors. TCRdb's table, derived via immunoSEQ multiplex PCR, lists solely in-frame clones and lacks some. The sample gives about 150,000 clones, 70% to 80% of which show up once; more than 10% is in the top ten. Sequencing used PBMCs. These TCRs come from a man aged 25-45 years in good health and CMV-seropositive. The CDR3 runs from the conserved cysteine through the conserved F or W. Each record gives: CDR3 DNA, CDR3 protein, J gene, D gene, CDR3 length, clone size, V gene. A D gene is named only where the DNA matches it firmly. Part of the rows lack a size; the others show once, few, many or a class for expanded clones.

TGCAGTGCTTACAGGGGAAACACCATATATTTT,CSAYRGNTIYF,TRBJ1-3,-,11,-,TRBV20-1
TGTGCCAGCAGCCAAGATGCCCTGCGGGGGTGGTGGGACGAGCAGTACTTC,CASSQDALRGWWDEQYF,TRBJ2-7,TRBD2,17,-,TRBV14
TGTGCCAGCAGTTGGACAGGTCGGAGCACAGATACGCAGTATTTT,CASSWTGRSTDTQYF,TRBJ2-3,TRBD1,15,-,TRBV25-1
TGTGCCAGCTCCCCTTCCAGCTCAGGGAACACTGAAGCTTTCTTT,CASSPSSSGNTEAFF,TRBJ1-1,-,15,-,TRBV6-1
TGTGCCAGCAGCCAGCGGACTAGCGGAGTCCTCAATGAGCAGTTCTTC,CASSQRTSGVLNEQFF,TRBJ2-1,TRBD2,16,-,TRBV14
TGTGCCAGCAGCTTAGGTACGGGGCAGCCCCAGCATTTT,CASSLGTGQPQHF,TRBJ1-5,-,13,-,TRBV7-3
TGTGCCAGCAGCTTAGTACTAGCGGCCTACGAGCAGTACTTC,CASSLVLAAYEQYF,TRBJ2-7,TRBD2,14,once,TRBV11-2
TGTGCCAGCAGCTATAGCGGCACCGGGGAGCTGTTTTTT,CASSYSGTGELFF,TRBJ2-2,-,13,-,TRBV7-3
TGTGCCAGCAGTTTTGTACAGGGGAGCAATCAGCCCCAGCATTTT,CASSFVQGSNQPQHF,TRBJ1-5,TRBD1,15,-,TRBV27
TGTGCCATCAGCGAATTAGCGGGGGAGGGAGAGACCCAGTACTTC,CAISELAGEGETQYF,TRBJ2-5,TRBD2,15,few,TRBV10-3
TGCGCCAGCTCCAAGGGCGAGGGGGCTTCAGAGCAGTACTTC,CASSKGEGASEQYF,TRBJ2-7,TRBD1,14,-,TRBV23-1
TGTGCCAGCAGCCAGGGGGGGAACACTGAAGCTTTCTTT,CASSQGGNTEAFF,TRBJ1-1,TRBD1,13,-,TRBV7-3
TGCGCCAGCAGCTTGGATCAGGCCGGGGGAAACATTCAGTACTTC,CASSLDQAGGNIQYF,TRBJ2-4,-,15,-,TRBV5-1
TGCGCCAGCAAAGAGACAGTGAACACTGAAGCTTTCTTT,CASKETVNTEAFF,TRBJ1-1,-,13,-,TRBV5-1
TGTGCCATCAGTTCGAATCCGGGACTAGCAACAGATACGCAGTATTTT,CAISSNPGLATDTQYF,TRBJ2-3,TRBD2,16,-,TRBV10-3
TGTGCCAGCAGTTACCTGAACACCGGGGAGCTGTTTTTT,CASSYLNTGELFF,TRBJ2-2,-,13,-,TRBV6-6
TGTGCCAGCAGCCTCCGAGGGGGGGGCGCGAATGGCTACACCTTC,CASSLRGGGANGYTF,TRBJ1-2,-,15,-,TRBV7-3
TGTGCCAGCAGTTACTCGGTTCCCGGAGGTAGAGAGACCCAGTACTTC,CASSYSVPGGRETQYF,TRBJ2-5,-,16,-,TRBV6-5
TGTGCCAGCAGCGTACAGGGATCAACTAATGAAAAACTGTTTTTT,CASSVQGSTNEKLFF,TRBJ1-4,-,15,few,TRBV2
TGTGCCAGCAGTGATCTAGTCGAAGGCTACGAGCAGTACTTC,CASSDLVEGYEQYF,TRBJ2-7,-,14,-,TRBV6-1
TGTGCCAGCAGCTCGATGGGGGCGGTGGGCATTCAGTACTTC,CASSSMGAVGIQYF,TRBJ2-4,-,14,-,TRBV11-2
TGTGCCAGCAGAGTAGGACTACCTCCCTACGAGCAGTACTTC,CASRVGLPPYEQYF,TRBJ2-7,-,14,-,TRBV6-1
TGTGCCAGCAGTAGTAGCAATGAGCAGTTCTTC,CASSSSNEQFF,TRBJ2-1,-,11,-,TRBV28
TGTGCCAGCAGCGAGGGACAGGGGGCTTCGCGAGCTTTCTTT,CASSEGQGASRAFF,TRBJ1-1,TRBD1,14,-,TRBV28
TGTGCCAGCAGCTTGGTAGTAGCGGGAGACAATGAGCAGTTCTTC,CASSLVVAGDNEQFF,TRBJ2-1,TRBD2,15,few,TRBV5-4
TGTGCCAGGGAAAGACAGGGAAGATCCGGGGAGCTGTTTTTT,CARERQGRSGELFF,TRBJ2-2,TRBD1,14,-,TRBV27
TGTGCCAGCAAGCCGGGACAACGGAACACCGGGGAGCTGTTTTTT,CASKPGQRNTGELFF,TRBJ2-2,-,15,-,TRBV5-6
TGTGCCAGCAGCCCCACGGGGGACAGGGCGACAGATACGCAGTATTTT,CASSPTGDRATDTQYF,TRBJ2-3,TRBD1,16,-,TRBV7-2
TGTGCCAGCAGCTTGGCCGGGACACAAAATGAAAAACTGTTTTTT,CASSLAGTQNEKLFF,TRBJ1-4,-,15,few,TRBV5-4
TGTGCCAGCAGCAACGCAGGAGGTTATGGCTACACCTTC,CASSNAGGYGYTF,TRBJ1-2,-,13,-,TRBV5-4
TGTGCCAGCAGCCTTCTGAGGGACAGGGGGCATGATGGCTACACCTTC,CASSLLRDRGHDGYTF,TRBJ1-2,TRBD1,16,-,TRBV27
TGTGCCAGCAGCTTCGGAGGGGCGGGGCAGCCCCAGCATTTT,CASSFGGAGQPQHF,TRBJ1-5,-,14,-,TRBV5-5